This T cell receptor (beta chain) was documented in a study of T cells after somatic rescue of genetic block. The method was immunoSEQ multiplex PCR; TCRdb's version includes in-frame clones alone and lacks a portion of them. Of 80,000 to 90,000 clones in the sample, approximately 90% were seen once. Trimming took off 5 bases at V and 5 bases at J, with 12 bases between the two ends. CDR3 length: 14 residues. Per germline, CDR1 MGHRA and CDR2 YSYEKL. The rearrangement uses TRBV4-1 and TRBJ2-2; possibly TRBD1 for D (5 bases). The clonotype was recovered from a woman under 30. The source material was peripheral blood mononuclear cells (PBMCs). The CDR3 nucleotides are TGCGCCAGCAGCAGGCAGGGTGGGACCGGGGAGCTGTTTTTT. It encodes CASSRQGGTGELFF.